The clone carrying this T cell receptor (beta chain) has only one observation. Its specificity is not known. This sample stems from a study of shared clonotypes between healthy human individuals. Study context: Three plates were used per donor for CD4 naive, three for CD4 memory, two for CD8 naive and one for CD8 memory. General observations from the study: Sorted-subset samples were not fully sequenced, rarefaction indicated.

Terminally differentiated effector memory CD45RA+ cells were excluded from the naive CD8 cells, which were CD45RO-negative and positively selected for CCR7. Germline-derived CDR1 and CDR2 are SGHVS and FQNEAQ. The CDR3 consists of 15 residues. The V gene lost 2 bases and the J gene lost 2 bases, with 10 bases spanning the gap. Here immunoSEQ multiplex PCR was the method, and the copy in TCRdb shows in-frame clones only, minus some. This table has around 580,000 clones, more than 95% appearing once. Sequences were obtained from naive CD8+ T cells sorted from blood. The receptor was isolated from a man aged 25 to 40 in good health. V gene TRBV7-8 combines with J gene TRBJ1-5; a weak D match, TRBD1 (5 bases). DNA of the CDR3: TGTGCCAGCAGCTTAAGTCAGGGTCGCAATCAGCCCCAGCATTTT. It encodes CASSLSQGRNQPQHF.